The T cell receptor beta chain under discussion was sequenced for a study of T cell repertoires in cytomegalovirus infection. As for the study in general: Public TCR beta signatures indicated both CMV infection and matching HLA type. General observations from the study: Summed public TCR beta family frequency identified CMV carriers bearing the relevant HLA. It was HLA-C-restricted CMV-specific TCR beta clonotypes that dominated the response ex vivo.

Trimming shortened V by 6 bases and J by 7 bases, and 15 bases separated the two germline ends. Germline CDR1 SNHLY, CDR2 FYNNEI. This CDR3 is built from 14 residues. As for this clonotype: The target antigen is unknown.

TCRdb ran MiXCR on the reads and lists one entry per CDR3 protein. Altogether 600,000 to 800,000 distinct CDR3 sequences are present, roughly 26% being singletons, with the ten largest covering less than 9.5%. The chain carries TRBV2 and TRBJ1-4, with D possibly matching TRBD1 (6 bases). Sequenced material: CD8+ T cells from PBMCs. This TCR was recovered from a human donor in good health (CMV status not recorded). Some clones in this sample may be carry-over from other donors' samples. In nucleotides, the CDR3 is TGTGCCAGCAGAGGAACAGGGTTTGGTGAAAAACTGTTTTTT. Translation: CASRGTGFGEKLFF.